This is a list of T cell receptor beta chains from one sample in a study of blood T cell repertoires in COVID-19. Sequenced by immunoSEQ multiplex PCR; TCRdb stores in-frame clones only, minus some. This table has roughly 95,000 clones, approximately 80% appearing once. The material sequenced was peripheral blood. These TCRs come from a human donor in a cohort sampled during active COVID-19. CDR3s include the opening cysteine and the closing phenylalanine or tryptophan. Each record gives: CDR3 length, clone size, D gene, V gene, J gene, CDR3 DNA, CDR3 protein. The D gene is left open where the match is weak. Only part of the rows carry a size: once, few, many, or a class if the clone is expanded.

cdr3_length: 17
clone_size: .
d_call: TRBD1
v_call: TRBV19
j_call: TRBJ2-2
cdr3_nt: TGTGCCAGTAGTATAGTCAGGCGACAGGGAGTGCCCGGGGAGCTGTTTTTT
cdr3_aa: CASSIVRRQGVPGELFF

cdr3_length: 11
clone_size: .
d_call: .
v_call: TRBV2
j_call: TRBJ1-1
cdr3_nt: TGTGCCAGCAGTGCACAGGTTGAAGCTTTCTTT
cdr3_aa: CASSAQVEAFF

cdr3_length: 16
clone_size: .
d_call: TRBD2
v_call: TRBV5-1
j_call: TRBJ2-3
cdr3_nt: TGCGCCAGCAGCGACGGACTAGCGGGAGCTACAGATACGCAGTATTTT
cdr3_aa: CASSDGLAGATDTQYF

cdr3_length: 12
clone_size: .
d_call: .
v_call: TRBV9
j_call: TRBJ2-7
cdr3_nt: TGTGCCAGCAGCCTAAATTCCTACGAGCAGTACTTC
cdr3_aa: CASSLNSYEQYF

cdr3_length: 15
clone_size: .
d_call: TRBD1
v_call: TRBV4-1
j_call: TRBJ2-7
cdr3_nt: TGCGCCAGCAGCCAACCGGGACAGGGGTCCTACGAGCAGTACTTC
cdr3_aa: CASSQPGQGSYEQYF

cdr3_length: 15
clone_size: .
d_call: TRBD1
v_call: TRBV28
j_call: TRBJ1-2
cdr3_nt: TGTGCCAGCAGTCCCGGACAGGGGGTATTCTATGGCTACACCTTC
cdr3_aa: CASSPGQGVFYGYTF

cdr3_length: 16
clone_size: .
d_call: .
v_call: TRBV27
j_call: TRBJ1-2
cdr3_nt: TGTGCCAGCAGGCCGGGAGGCAGACTAGCTAACTATGGCTACACCTTC
cdr3_aa: CASRPGGRLANYGYTF

cdr3_length: 16
clone_size: .
d_call: TRBD1
v_call: TRBV27
j_call: TRBJ1-5
cdr3_nt: TGTGCCAGCAGTCCCCGACAGGGGTTAGGGAATCAGCCCCAGCATTTT
cdr3_aa: CASSPRQGLGNQPQHF

cdr3_length: 17
clone_size: .
d_call: .
v_call: TRBV7-6
j_call: TRBJ2-1
cdr3_nt: TGTGCCAGCAGCTTAGAACACCAGGGCGTCGGGTTGAATGAGCAGTTCTTC
cdr3_aa: CASSLEHQGVGLNEQFF

cdr3_length: 15
clone_size: .
d_call: .
v_call: TRBV7-6
j_call: TRBJ1-2
cdr3_nt: TGTGCCAGCAGCTTAGCGCAGGGGATGAACTATGGCTACACCTTC
cdr3_aa: CASSLAQGMNYGYTF

cdr3_length: 15
clone_size: medium-sized
d_call: TRBD2
v_call: TRBV7-9
j_call: TRBJ2-5
cdr3_nt: TGTGCCAGCAGCTCGGGACTAGCGGAAAAAGAGACCCAGTACTTC
cdr3_aa: CASSSGLAEKETQYF

cdr3_length: 14
clone_size: .
d_call: .
v_call: TRBV5-1
j_call: TRBJ2-7
cdr3_nt: TGCGCCAGCAGCAAGAGGGTTGAAAATTACGAGCAGTACTTC
cdr3_aa: CASSKRVENYEQYF

cdr3_length: 14
clone_size: .
d_call: .
v_call: TRBV12-5
j_call: TRBJ2-2
cdr3_nt: TGTGCTAGTGGCTTGAGCCATCGGGGCGGGGAGCTGTTTTTT
cdr3_aa: CASGLSHRGGELFF

cdr3_length: 15
clone_size: few
d_call: TRBD1
v_call: TRBV9
j_call: TRBJ1-1
cdr3_nt: TGTGCCAGCAGGAGCGGACAGGCCGCGAGGACTGAAGCTTTCTTT
cdr3_aa: CASRSGQAARTEAFF

cdr3_length: 17
clone_size: .
d_call: TRBD2
v_call: TRBV20-1
j_call: TRBJ2-1
cdr3_nt: TGCAGTGCTAGTCCAGCGGGAACTTTTATGTCCTACAATGAGCAGTTCTTC
cdr3_aa: CSASPAGTFMSYNEQFF

cdr3_length: 16
clone_size: .
d_call: TRBD2
v_call: TRBV28
j_call: TRBJ2-7
cdr3_nt: TGTGCCAGCAGTTCCCCCGGGGGGGGTGGAGGGTACGAGCAGTACTTC
cdr3_aa: CASSSPGGGGGYEQYF

cdr3_length: 13
clone_size: .
d_call: .
v_call: TRBV6-5
j_call: TRBJ1-2
cdr3_nt: TGTGCCACTTCGGGGGGTCCATCCGATGGCTACACCTTC
cdr3_aa: CATSGGPSDGYTF

cdr3_length: 15
clone_size: .
d_call: .
v_call: TRBV7-8
j_call: TRBJ1-6
cdr3_nt: TGTGCCAGCAGCACAGCGGGACACGGTAATTCACCCCTCCACTTT
cdr3_aa: CASSTAGHGNSPLHF

cdr3_length: 17
clone_size: .
d_call: TRBD2
v_call: TRBV7-2
j_call: TRBJ2-2
cdr3_nt: TGTGCCAGCAGCTTAGTCGCTAGCGGAGCGAACACCGGGGAGCTGTTTTTT
cdr3_aa: CASSLVASGANTGELFF

cdr3_length: 15
clone_size: once
d_call: .
v_call: TRBV5-1
j_call: TRBJ2-2
cdr3_nt: TGCGCCAGCTCTCCGGGAGTGGGGAACACCGGGGAGCTGTTTTTT
cdr3_aa: CASSPGVGNTGELFF

cdr3_length: 15
clone_size: .
d_call: TRBD2
v_call: TRBV5-1
j_call: TRBJ2-1
cdr3_nt: TGCGCCAGCAGCCTGCGACTAGCGGGGAGGTATGAGCAGTTCTTC
cdr3_aa: CASSLRLAGRYEQFF

cdr3_length: 16
clone_size: once
d_call: TRBD1
v_call: TRBV2
j_call: TRBJ1-2
cdr3_nt: TGTGCCAGCAGGAGAACTGGGACAGCGGGGGGCTATGGCTACACCTTC
cdr3_aa: CASRRTGTAGGYGYTF

cdr3_length: 14
clone_size: .
d_call: .
v_call: TRBV2
j_call: TRBJ2-2
cdr3_nt: TGTGCCAGCAGTGATACTAGGATGTTGGGGGAGCTGTTTTTT
cdr3_aa: CASSDTRMLGELFF

cdr3_length: 14
clone_size: .
d_call: .
v_call: TRBV6-5
j_call: TRBJ1-5
cdr3_nt: TGTGCCAGCAGACAGGGATATAGCAATCAGCCCCAGCATTTT
cdr3_aa: CASRQGYSNQPQHF

cdr3_length: 18
clone_size: once
d_call: TRBD2
v_call: TRBV18
j_call: TRBJ2-2
cdr3_nt: TGTGCCAGCTCACTCGGGACTAGCGGGCTTTCGAACACCGGGGAGCTGTTTTTT
cdr3_aa: CASSLGTSGLSNTGELFF

cdr3_length: 13
clone_size: once
d_call: .
v_call: TRBV12-5
j_call: TRBJ1-3
cdr3_nt: TGTGCTAGTGGTTTCTATGCAGGAAACACCATATATTTT
cdr3_aa: CASGFYAGNTIYF

cdr3_length: 13
clone_size: .
d_call: .
v_call: TRBV10-1
j_call: TRBJ1-6
cdr3_nt: TGCGCCCCGAGGTCATTCCAAAATTCACCCCTCCACTTT
cdr3_aa: CAPRSFQNSPLHF

cdr3_length: 13
clone_size: .
d_call: TRBD1
v_call: TRBV5-1
j_call: TRBJ2-7
cdr3_nt: TGCGCCAGCAGCACGGGACAGCTCTACGAGCAGTACTTC
cdr3_aa: CASSTGQLYEQYF

cdr3_length: 15
clone_size: once
d_call: TRBD2
v_call: TRBV5-1
j_call: TRBJ2-5
cdr3_nt: TGCGCCAGCAGCGCCGGGACTAGCGGACAAGAGACCCAGTACTTC
cdr3_aa: CASSAGTSGQETQYF

cdr3_length: 14
clone_size: .
d_call: .
v_call: TRBV5-4
j_call: TRBJ1-2
cdr3_nt: TGTGCCAGCAGCCCTCAGGGGCAGATGTATGGCTACACCTTC
cdr3_aa: CASSPQGQMYGYTF

cdr3_length: 15
clone_size: few
d_call: .
v_call: TRBV7-8
j_call: TRBJ1-5
cdr3_nt: TGTGCCAGCAGCTTAGAGGCAGGGGCGAATCAGCCCCAGCATTTT
cdr3_aa: CASSLEAGANQPQHF

cdr3_length: 15
clone_size: .
d_call: .
v_call: TRBV7-2
j_call: TRBJ2-7
cdr3_nt: TGTGCCAGCAGCTTAGTAACAGTGAAGTCCTACGAGCAGTACTTC
cdr3_aa: CASSLVTVKSYEQYF

cdr3_length: 15
clone_size: .
d_call: .
v_call: TRBV28
j_call: TRBJ1-2
cdr3_nt: TGTGCCAGCAGTTCACCTCCTGGGACACAGTATGGCTACACCTTC
cdr3_aa: CASSSPPGTQYGYTF

cdr3_length: 18
clone_size: .
d_call: .
v_call: TRBV21-1
j_call: TRBJ1-2
cdr3_nt: TGTGCCAGCAGCGATCGGGACAGTGAAAGCAAACGTGGGGGAGGCTACACCTTC
cdr3_aa: CASSDRDSESKRGGGYTF

cdr3_length: 13
clone_size: .
d_call: TRBD1
v_call: TRBV19
j_call: TRBJ1-2
cdr3_nt: TGTGCCAGTAGTCCACAGGGGGTGGGTGGCTACACCTTC
cdr3_aa: CASSPQGVGGYTF

cdr3_length: 13
clone_size: .
d_call: .
v_call: TRBV13
j_call: TRBJ2-7
cdr3_nt: TGTGCCAGCAGCCCCCGGGGAGCCTACGAGCAGTACTTC
cdr3_aa: CASSPRGAYEQYF

cdr3_length: 14
clone_size: .
d_call: TRBD1
v_call: TRBV5-1
j_call: TRBJ2-5
cdr3_nt: TGCGCCAGCACCGAAAGACAGGGTATGGAGACCCAGTACTTC
cdr3_aa: CASTERQGMETQYF

cdr3_length: 15
clone_size: once
d_call: TRBD2
v_call: TRBV5-5
j_call: TRBJ2-3
cdr3_nt: TGTGCCAGCAGCTTGGGGACTAGTAATGGAGATACGCAGTATTTT
cdr3_aa: CASSLGTSNGDTQYF

cdr3_length: 15
clone_size: once
d_call: .
v_call: TRBV2
j_call: TRBJ1-1
cdr3_nt: TGTGCCAGCAGTGAAACATCTACAGGGAACACTGAAGCTTTCTTT
cdr3_aa: CASSETSTGNTEAFF

cdr3_length: 16
clone_size: once
d_call: TRBD1
v_call: TRBV28
j_call: TRBJ1-5
cdr3_nt: TGTGCCAGCGGTTCTTTGGGACAGGGAGAACGTCAGCCCCAGCATTTT
cdr3_aa: CASGSLGQGERQPQHF

cdr3_length: 16
clone_size: few
d_call: TRBD2
v_call: TRBV28
j_call: TRBJ2-7
cdr3_nt: TGTGCCAGCAGTTTGGCGACTAGCGGGAGGGGTTACGAGCAGTACTTC
cdr3_aa: CASSLATSGRGYEQYF